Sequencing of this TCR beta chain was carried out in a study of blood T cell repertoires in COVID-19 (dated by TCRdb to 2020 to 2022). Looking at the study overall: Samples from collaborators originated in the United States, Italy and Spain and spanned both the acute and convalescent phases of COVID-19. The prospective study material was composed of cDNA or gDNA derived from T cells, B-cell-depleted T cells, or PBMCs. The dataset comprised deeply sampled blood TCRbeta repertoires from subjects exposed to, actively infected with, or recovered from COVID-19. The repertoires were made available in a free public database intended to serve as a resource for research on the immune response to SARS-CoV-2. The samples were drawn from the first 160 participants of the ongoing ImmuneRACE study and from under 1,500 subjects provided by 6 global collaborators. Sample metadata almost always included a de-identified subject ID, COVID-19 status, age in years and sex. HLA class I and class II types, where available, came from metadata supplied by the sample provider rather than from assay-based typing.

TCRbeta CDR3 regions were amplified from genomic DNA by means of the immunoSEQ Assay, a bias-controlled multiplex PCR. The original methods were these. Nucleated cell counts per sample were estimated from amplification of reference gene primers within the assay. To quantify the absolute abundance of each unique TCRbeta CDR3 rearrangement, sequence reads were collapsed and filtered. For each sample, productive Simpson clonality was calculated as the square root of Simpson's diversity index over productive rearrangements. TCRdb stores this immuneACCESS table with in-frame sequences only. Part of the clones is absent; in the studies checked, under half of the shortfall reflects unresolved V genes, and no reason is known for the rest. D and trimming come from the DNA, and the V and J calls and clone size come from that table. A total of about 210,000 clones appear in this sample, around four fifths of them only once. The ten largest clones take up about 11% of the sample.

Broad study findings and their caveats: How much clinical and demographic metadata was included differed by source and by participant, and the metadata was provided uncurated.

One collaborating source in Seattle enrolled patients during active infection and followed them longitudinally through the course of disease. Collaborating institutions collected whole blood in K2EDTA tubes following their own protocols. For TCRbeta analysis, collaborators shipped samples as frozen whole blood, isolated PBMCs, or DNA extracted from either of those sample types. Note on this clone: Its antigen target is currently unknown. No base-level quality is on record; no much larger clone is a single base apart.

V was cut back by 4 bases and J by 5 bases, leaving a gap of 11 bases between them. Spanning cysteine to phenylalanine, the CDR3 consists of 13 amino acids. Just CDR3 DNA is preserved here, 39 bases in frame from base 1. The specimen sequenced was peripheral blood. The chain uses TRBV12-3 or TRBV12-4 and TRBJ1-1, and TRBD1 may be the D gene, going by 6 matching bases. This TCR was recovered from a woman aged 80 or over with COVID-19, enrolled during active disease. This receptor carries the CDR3 CASSSGTITEAFF. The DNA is TGTGCCAGCAGTTCCGGGACAATTACTGAAGCTTTCTTT.